What follows are 2 T cell receptor beta chains derived from one specimen sequenced in a study of blood T cell repertoires in COVID-19 (dated by TCRdb to 2020 to 2022). Library generation was performed with the immunoSEQ multiplex PCR assay. Drawn from immuneACCESS, this table holds only the in-frame rearrangements with V and J called that TCRdb kept. Clones are partly lost; checked studies trace under half to an unresolved V gene and leave the rest unexplained. The sample contains some 74,000 clones, approximately 80% of them found a single time. Of the sample, about 12% falls within the top ten clones. Sequencing was carried out using peripheral blood. The receptors stem from a human donor in a cohort sampled during active COVID-19.

The chain joins TRBV5-1 to TRBJ2-7; 8 bases align to TRBD1. The CDR3 totals 15 residues. Germline V gene sequence: CDR1 SGHRS, CDR2 YFSETQ. The junction had 8 bases not matched to a gene; V was cut back by 0 bases and J by 6 bases. This CDR3 is CASSLASGQGGEQYF. In DNA, the CDR3 is TGCGCCAGCAGCTTGGCCAGTGGACAGGGAGGCGAGCAGTACTTC.

The CDR3 sequence: CASSPRTIRNSPLHF. The CDR3 DNA is TGTGCCAGCAGCCCGCGGACTATACGGAATTCACCCCTCCACTTT. The chain has TRBV7-2 and TRBJ1-6; D is uncertain. CDR1 is SGHTA and CDR2 is FQGNSA in the germline V gene. The CDR3 has 15 amino acids. Deletions cut 5 bases from V and 7 bases from J, with 15 bases between. The full variable domain, its missing parts supplied by reference TRBV7-2 and TRBJ1-6, is GAGVSQSPSNKVTEKGKDVELRCDPISGHTALYWYRQSLGQGLEFLIYFQGNSAPDKSGLPSDRFSAERTGGSVSTLTIQRTQQEDSAVYLCASSPRTIRNSPLHFGNGTRLTVT.